The 14 T cell receptor beta chains given below trace back to one sample, sequenced in a study of CD8+ T cells in alopecia areata. Treatment described: oral pan-JAK inhibitor, 5-10 mg twice daily. RNA, once extracted, was reverse transcribed into cDNA for use as the sequencing template. Method: immunoSEQ multiplex PCR; TCRdb's copy keeps in-frame clones and lacks some. This sample carries 120,000 or so clones, approximately 60% of them seen once, and the ten largest clones take around 5.7%. Specimen: CD4+ T cells sorted from blood, collected at week 4, from a patient treated with tofacitinib. The receptors derive from a human donor with alopecia areata.

This clone was detected only a few times. The rearrangement joins TRBV30 to TRBJ2-5; TRBD2 is a possible D gene (5 bases). V was cut by 7 bases and J by 5 bases, with 20 bases left in between. CDR3 length: 14 amino acids. The V gene's germline CDR1 is GTSNPN and CDR2 SVGIG (reference sequence). The DNA of the CDR3 is TGTGCCTCCAGCTCATTCGGAGGCGGCGAGACCCAGTACTTC. Translating gives CASSSFGGGETQYF.

This chain connects TRBV18 to TRBJ2-7; 11 bases fit TRBD1. The germline gives CDR1 KGHSH, CDR2 LQKENI. The CDR3 totals 15 residues. The junction had 5 bases not matched to a gene; V was cut back by 5 bases and J by 2 bases. Written as DNA, the CDR3 is TGTGCCAGCTCAGGACAGGGGGCGGGGACCTACGAGCAGTACTTC. Translated, it gives CASSGQGAGTYEQYF.

The chain links TRBV7-2 to TRBJ2-5, with D unresolved. V shed 1 base and J shed 9 bases, with 12 bases lying between them. Germline CDR1 SGHTA, CDR2 FQGNSA. This CDR3 region has 13 residues. This CDR3 is CASSLVQPSSQYF. Written as DNA, the CDR3 is TGTGCCAGCAGCTTAGTGCAGCCTAGTTCCCAGTACTTC.

The chain couples TRBV7-3 to TRBJ2-3; no firm D call. Deletions cut 1 base from V and 0 bases from J, with 5 bases between. Germline CDR1 SGHTA, CDR2 FQGTGA. The CDR3 consists of 14 residues. Written as DNA, the CDR3 is TGTGCCAGCAGCTTAAGTGACAGCACAGATACGCAGTATTTT. It codes for CASSLSDSTDTQYF.

This sequence joins TRBV9 and TRBJ2-7; 9 bases line up with TRBD2. The CDR3 is made up of 16 amino acids. V trimming: 4 bases; J trimming: 3 bases; junction bases outside the gene matches: 11. Germline values: CDR1 SGDLS, CDR2 YYNGEE. The CDR3 loop reads CASSLLPSGIVYEQYF. The CDR3 nucleotides read TGTGCCAGCAGCCTTCTACCTAGCGGGATTGTCTACGAGCAGTACTTC.

The V call is TRBV6-4, the J call TRBJ1-5; 7 bases are shared with TRBD1. V lost 3 bases, J lost 6 bases, and 2 bases stayed unmatched. Germline CDR1 and CDR2: MRHNA and SNTAGT. The length of the CDR3 is 13 residues. CDR3 residues: CASSENRGQPQHF. Here the CDR3 DNA reads TGTGCCAGCAGTGAGAACAGGGGTCAGCCCCAGCATTTT.

This chain connects TRBV4-1 to TRBJ2-3; D is unclear. V gave up 1 base and J gave up 1 base, with 15 bases separating them. The CDR3 runs to 17 residues. In germline, CDR1 is MGHRA, CDR2 YSYEKL. The CDR3 DNA follows: TGCGCCAGCAGCCAAGGAGTATTCGTCCGGGGCACAGATACGCAGTATTTT. Residues: CASSQGVFVRGTDTQYF.

The genes are TRBV29-1 and TRBJ1-2; 9 bases align to TRBD1. The V gene's germline CDR1 is SQVTM and CDR2 ANQGSEA. V lost 4 bases and J lost 7; bases outside the gene matches: 7. The CDR3 contains 13 residues. CDR3 residues: CSVAGQGSAGYTF. The CDR3 DNA reads TGCAGCGTTGCGGGACAGGGTAGTGCTGGCTACACCTTC.

The V and J genes are TRBV4-1 and TRBJ1-5, with 7 bases matching TRBD1. V shed 1 base and J 2 bases; nucleotides not matched to a gene: 8. There are 17 residues in the CDR3. Per the germline V gene, CDR1 is MGHRA and CDR2 is YSYEKL. The CDR3 loop reads CASSQGIRGRGNQPQHF. DNA of the CDR3: TGCGCCAGCAGCCAAGGGATCAGGGGGAGGGGCAATCAGCCCCAGCATTTT.

This clone was detected only a few times. The gene calls are TRBV27 and TRBJ2-1; 9 nucleotides align to TRBD2. The CDR3 sequence is 14 residues long. Germline V CDR1 and CDR2: MNHEY, SMNVEV (reference sequence). V lost 8 bases, J lost 6 bases, and 8 bases stayed unmatched. In DNA, the CDR3 is TGTGCCAGCCACCGCGGGAGGGCCTCCAATGAGCAGTTCTTC. Its protein product is CASHRGRASNEQFF.

The chain links TRBV29-1 to TRBJ2-5, with D unclear. V gave up 2 bases and J gave up 5 bases, with 9 bases separating them. This CDR3 spans 12 amino acids. Germline lookup yields CDR1 SQVTM and CDR2 ANQGSEA. The CDR3 is CSVELLGETQYF. DNA for the CDR3: TGCAGCGTTGAACTCCTTGGGGAGACCCAGTACTTC.

CDR3 sequence (DNA): TGCAGTGCTAGGTCCTCTAGGGCCCTCCACTTT. Translating it yields CSARSSRALHF. The chain employs TRBV20-1 and TRBJ1-6, with unresolved D. With 3 bases removed from V and 14 bases from J, the gap between germline ends came to 11 bases. The CDR3 is 11 amino acids. Germline V gene lookup returns CDR1 DFQATT and CDR2 SNEGSKA (reference sequence).

J is TRBJ2-6 and V is TRBV5-1; D is ambiguous. The CDR3 has 15 residues. Germline CDR1 and CDR2: SGHRS and YFSETQ. Trimming stripped 3 bases from V and 0 bases from J, with 7 bases between. CDR3 DNA: TGCGCCAGCAGCTCCTCCTCCTCTGGGGCCAACGTCCTGACTTTC. Translation: CASSSSSSGANVLTF.

This clone has a count of ten or more. This chain connects TRBV7-2 to TRBJ2-5, with D tentatively TRBD2 (6 bases). CDR3 size: 14 residues. V was cut by 3 bases and J by 5 bases, with 13 bases left in between. CDR1 SGHTA and CDR2 FQGNSA come from the germline V gene. The CDR3 spells CASSLRSAGETQYF. For the CDR3, the DNA is TGTGCCAGCAGCTTGCGGAGTGCGGGGGAGACCCAGTACTTC.